One sample yielded the 3 T cell receptor beta chains listed below, sequenced in a study of blood T cell repertoires in COVID-19. TCRdb's table, derived via immunoSEQ multiplex PCR, lists solely in-frame clones and lacks some. The sample holds 85,000 to 120,000 clones, over 60% seen once. Input material: peripheral blood. The source of these receptors is a man of 80 years or more with COVID-19, enrolled during active disease.

The chain has TRBV19 and TRBJ1-1, with 7 bases aligning to TRBD1. The CDR3 is 15 amino acids. Germline CDR1 reads LNHDA; CDR2 reads SQIVND (reference sequence). Trimming removed 3 bases from V and 1 base from J; junction bases left unmatched: 5. CDR3 in DNA: TGTGCCAGTAGTATGTCCCGGACAGGGAACACTGAAGCTTTCTTT. This gives the protein CASSMSRTGNTEAFF.

The V and J genes are TRBV6-6 and TRBJ1-6, with D maybe TRBD1 (5 bases). The CDR3 runs to 14 residues. V was shortened by 8 bases and J by 4 bases, with 12 bases between the two germline ends. Germline V gives CDR1 MNHNY, CDR2 SVGAGI (reference sequence). The CDR3 is CASAAGGYNSPLHF. The CDR3 coding sequence is TGTGCCAGCGCCGCCGGGGGTTATAATTCACCCCTCCACTTT.

The chain links TRBV2 to TRBJ2-5, with a tentative D call TRBD2 (6 bases). The CDR3 has 13 amino acids. Germline lookup yields CDR1 SNHLY and CDR2 FYNNEI. Trimming removed 8 bases at V and 4 bases at J, with 14 bases between. In DNA form, the CDR3 reads TGTGCCAGCGTGCCCTTGGAGGGAGAGACCCAGTACTTC. Amino acid sequence: CASVPLEGETQYF. The full variable domain, completed using reference TRBV2 and TRBJ2-5, is EPEVTQTPSHQVTQMGQEVILRCVPISNHLYFYWYRQILGQKVEFLVSFYNNEISEKSEIFDDQFSVERPDGSNFTLKIRSTKLEDSAMYFCASVPLEGETQYFGPGTRLLVL.